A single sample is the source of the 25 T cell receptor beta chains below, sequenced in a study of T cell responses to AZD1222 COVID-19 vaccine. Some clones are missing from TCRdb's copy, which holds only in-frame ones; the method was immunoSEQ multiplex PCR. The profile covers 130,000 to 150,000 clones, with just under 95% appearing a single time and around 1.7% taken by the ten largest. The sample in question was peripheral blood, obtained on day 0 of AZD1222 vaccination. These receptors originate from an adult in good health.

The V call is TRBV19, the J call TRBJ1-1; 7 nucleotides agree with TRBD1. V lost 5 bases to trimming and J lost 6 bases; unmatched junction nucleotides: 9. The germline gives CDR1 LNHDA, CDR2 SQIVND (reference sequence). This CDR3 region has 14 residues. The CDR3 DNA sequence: TGTGCCAGTAGTTGGAAAGGGGGCAGCGCTGAAGCTTTCTTT. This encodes CASSWKGGSAEAFF.

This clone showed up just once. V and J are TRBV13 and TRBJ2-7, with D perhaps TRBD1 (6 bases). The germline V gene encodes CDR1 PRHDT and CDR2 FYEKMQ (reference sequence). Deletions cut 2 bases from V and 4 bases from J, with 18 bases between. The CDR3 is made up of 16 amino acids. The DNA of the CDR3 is TGTGCCAGCAGCTTAAGGGGGAGCTTTAGTATGTACGAGCAGTACTTC. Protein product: CASSLRGSFSMYEQYF.

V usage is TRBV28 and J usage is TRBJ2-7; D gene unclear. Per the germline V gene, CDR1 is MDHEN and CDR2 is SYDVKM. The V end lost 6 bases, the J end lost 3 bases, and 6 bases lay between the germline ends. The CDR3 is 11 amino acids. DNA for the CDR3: TGTGCCAGCAGCTTAAACTACGAGCAGTACTTC. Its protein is CASSLNYEQYF.

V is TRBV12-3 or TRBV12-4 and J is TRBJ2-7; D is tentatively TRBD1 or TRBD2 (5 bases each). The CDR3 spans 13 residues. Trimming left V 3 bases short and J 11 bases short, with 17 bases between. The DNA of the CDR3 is TGTGCCAGCAGTTTTCGGCGAGGACTGGGGGAGTACTTC. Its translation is CASSFRRGLGEYF.

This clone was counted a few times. The CDR3 nucleotides are TGTGCCAGCAGTGAACAAGGGGGCAGTAATTACGAGCAGTACTTC. This encodes CASSEQGGSNYEQYF. The chain recombines TRBV2 with TRBJ2-7; TRBD1 matches 7 bases. Per the germline V gene, CDR1 is SNHLY and CDR2 is FYNNEI. The trim removed 2 bases at V and 4 bases at J, leaving 8 bases unmatched. The CDR3 loop spans 15 amino acids.

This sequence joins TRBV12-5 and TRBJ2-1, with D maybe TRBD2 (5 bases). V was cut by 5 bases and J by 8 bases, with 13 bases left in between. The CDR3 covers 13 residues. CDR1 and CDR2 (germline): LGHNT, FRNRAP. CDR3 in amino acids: CASGPHLLDEQFF. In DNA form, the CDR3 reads TGTGCTAGTGGTCCGCACCTACTAGATGAGCAGTTCTTC.

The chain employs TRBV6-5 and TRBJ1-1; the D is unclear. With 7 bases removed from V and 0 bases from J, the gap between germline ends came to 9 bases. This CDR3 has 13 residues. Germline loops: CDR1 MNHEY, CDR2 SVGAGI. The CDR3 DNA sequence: TGTGCCAGCACGGTGGGCCTGAACACTGAAGCTTTCTTT. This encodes CASTVGLNTEAFF.

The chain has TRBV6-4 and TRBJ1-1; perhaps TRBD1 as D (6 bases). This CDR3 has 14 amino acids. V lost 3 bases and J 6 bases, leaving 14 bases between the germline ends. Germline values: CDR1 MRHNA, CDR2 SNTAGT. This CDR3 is CASSESGGAAEAFF. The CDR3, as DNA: TGTGCCAGCAGTGAGTCCGGGGGCGCGGCTGAAGCTTTCTTT.

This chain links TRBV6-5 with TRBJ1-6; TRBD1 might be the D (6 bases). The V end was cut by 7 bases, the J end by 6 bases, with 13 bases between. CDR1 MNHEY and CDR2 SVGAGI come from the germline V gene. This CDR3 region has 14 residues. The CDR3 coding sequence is TGTGCCAGCACCACCAGGACAGTTAATTCACCCCTCCACTTT. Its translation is CASTTRTVNSPLHF.

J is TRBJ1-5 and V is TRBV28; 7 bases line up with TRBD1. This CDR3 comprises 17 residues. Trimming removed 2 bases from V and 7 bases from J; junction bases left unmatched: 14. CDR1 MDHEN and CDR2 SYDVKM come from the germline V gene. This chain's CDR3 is CASSLRGGGGVRQPQHF. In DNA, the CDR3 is TGTGCCAGCAGTTTAAGGGGGGGAGGGGGCGTACGGCAGCCCCAGCATTTT.

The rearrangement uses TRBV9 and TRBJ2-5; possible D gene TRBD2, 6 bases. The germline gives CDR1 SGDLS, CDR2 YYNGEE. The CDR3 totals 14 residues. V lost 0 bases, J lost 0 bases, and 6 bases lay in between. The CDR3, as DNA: TGTGCCAGCAGCGTAGGGACTAACCAAGAGACCCAGTACTTC. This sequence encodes CASSVGTNQETQYF.

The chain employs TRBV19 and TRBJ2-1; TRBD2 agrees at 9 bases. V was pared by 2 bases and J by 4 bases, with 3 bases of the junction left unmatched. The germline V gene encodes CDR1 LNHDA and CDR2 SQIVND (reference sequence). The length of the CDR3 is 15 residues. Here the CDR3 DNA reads TGTGCCAGTAGTATATCTAGCGGGGTTTACAATGAGCAGTTCTTC. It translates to CASSISSGVYNEQFF.

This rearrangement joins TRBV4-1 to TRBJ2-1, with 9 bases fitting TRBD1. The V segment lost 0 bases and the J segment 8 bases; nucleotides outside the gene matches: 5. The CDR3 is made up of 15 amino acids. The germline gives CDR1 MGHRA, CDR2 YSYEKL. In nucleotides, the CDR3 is TGCGCCAGCAGCCAAGACGGGACAGGGTATGATGAGCAGTTCTTC. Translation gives CASSQDGTGYDEQFF.

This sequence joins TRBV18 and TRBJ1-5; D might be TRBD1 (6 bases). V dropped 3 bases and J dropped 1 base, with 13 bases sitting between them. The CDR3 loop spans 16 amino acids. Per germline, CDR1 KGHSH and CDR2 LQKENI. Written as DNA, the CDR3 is TGTGCCAGCTCACCGGGGGGGCCCTGGAGCAATCAGCCCCAGCATTTT. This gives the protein CASSPGGPWSNQPQHF.

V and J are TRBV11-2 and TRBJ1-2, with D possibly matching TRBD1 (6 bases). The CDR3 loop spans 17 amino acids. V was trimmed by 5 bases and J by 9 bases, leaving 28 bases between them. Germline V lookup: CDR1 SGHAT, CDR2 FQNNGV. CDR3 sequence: CASSQSVGGPGSWSYTF. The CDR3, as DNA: TGTGCCAGCAGCCAATCAGTGGGGGGCCCCGGATCTTGGAGCTACACCTTC.

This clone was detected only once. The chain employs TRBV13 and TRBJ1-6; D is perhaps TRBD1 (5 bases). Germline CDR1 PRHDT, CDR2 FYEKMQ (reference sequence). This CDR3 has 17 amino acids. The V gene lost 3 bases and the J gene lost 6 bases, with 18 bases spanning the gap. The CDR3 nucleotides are TGTGCCAGCAGCTTGGGGACGCCCCGGCCATTTAATTCACCCCTCCACTTT. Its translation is CASSLGTPRPFNSPLHF.

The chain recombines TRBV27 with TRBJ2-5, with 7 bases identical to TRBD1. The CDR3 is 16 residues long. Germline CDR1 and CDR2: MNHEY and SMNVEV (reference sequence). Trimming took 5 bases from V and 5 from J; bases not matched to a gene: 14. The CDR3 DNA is TGTGCCAGCAGTAAGAACAGGGGCTACGGGGTGGAGACCCAGTACTTC. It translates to CASSKNRGYGVETQYF.

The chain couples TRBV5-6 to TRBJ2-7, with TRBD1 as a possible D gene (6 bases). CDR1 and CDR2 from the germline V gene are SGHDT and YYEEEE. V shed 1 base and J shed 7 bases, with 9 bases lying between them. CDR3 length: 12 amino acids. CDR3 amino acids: CASSLQDREQYF. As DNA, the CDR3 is TGTGCCAGCAGCTTGCAGGACAGAGAGCAGTACTTC.

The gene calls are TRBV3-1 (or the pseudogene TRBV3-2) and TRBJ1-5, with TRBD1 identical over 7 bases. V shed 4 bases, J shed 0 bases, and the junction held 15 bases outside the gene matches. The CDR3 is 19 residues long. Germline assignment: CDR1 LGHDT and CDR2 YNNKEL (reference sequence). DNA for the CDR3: TGTGCCAGCAGCCTGGGAAGAGATAGGGGGCTGGTTAGCAATCAGCCCCAGCATTTT. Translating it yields CASSLGRDRGLVSNQPQHF.

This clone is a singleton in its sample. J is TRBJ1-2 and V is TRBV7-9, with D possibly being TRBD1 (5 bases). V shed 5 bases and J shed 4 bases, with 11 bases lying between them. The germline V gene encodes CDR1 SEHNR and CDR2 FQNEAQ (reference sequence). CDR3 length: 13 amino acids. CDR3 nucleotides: TGTGCCAGCAGCAGGGACGTCTCCTATGGCTACACCTTC. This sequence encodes CASSRDVSYGYTF. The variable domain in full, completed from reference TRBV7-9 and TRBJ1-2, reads DTGVSQNPRHKITKRGQNVTFRCDPISEHNRLYWYRQTLGQGPEFLTYFQNEAQLEKSRLLSDRFSAERPKGSFSTLEIQRTEQGDSAMYLCASSRDVSYGYTFGSGTRLTVV.

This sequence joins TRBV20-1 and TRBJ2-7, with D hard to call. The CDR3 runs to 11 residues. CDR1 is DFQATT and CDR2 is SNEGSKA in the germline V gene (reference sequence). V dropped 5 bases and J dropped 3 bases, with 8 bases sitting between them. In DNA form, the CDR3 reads TGCAGTGCTCCCCGCTACTACGAGCAGTACTTC. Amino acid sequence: CSAPRYYEQYF.

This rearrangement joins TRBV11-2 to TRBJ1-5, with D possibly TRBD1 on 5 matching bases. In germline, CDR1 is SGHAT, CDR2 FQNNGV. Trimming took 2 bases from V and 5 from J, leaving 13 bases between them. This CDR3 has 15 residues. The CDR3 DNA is TGTGCCAGCAGCTTAAGGGGTCTTGTAGATCAGCCCCAGCATTTT. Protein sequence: CASSLRGLVDQPQHF.

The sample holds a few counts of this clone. The CDR3 loop reads CASSPGGTYEQYF. CDR3 DNA: TGTGCCAGCAGCCCAGGGGGAACCTACGAGCAGTACTTC. This chain connects TRBV13 to TRBJ2-7; 7 nucleotides align to TRBD1. J lost 2 bases, V lost 5 bases, and 3 bases had no gene match. This CDR3 is 13 amino acids long. CDR1 and CDR2 (germline): PRHDT, FYEKMQ (reference sequence).

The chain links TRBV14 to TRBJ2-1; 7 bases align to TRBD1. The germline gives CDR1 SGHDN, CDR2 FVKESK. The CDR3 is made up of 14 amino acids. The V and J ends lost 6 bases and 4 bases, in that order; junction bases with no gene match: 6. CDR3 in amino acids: CASSPGTAYNEQFF. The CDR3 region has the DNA TGTGCCAGCAGTCCCGGGACAGCATACAATGAGCAGTTCTTC.

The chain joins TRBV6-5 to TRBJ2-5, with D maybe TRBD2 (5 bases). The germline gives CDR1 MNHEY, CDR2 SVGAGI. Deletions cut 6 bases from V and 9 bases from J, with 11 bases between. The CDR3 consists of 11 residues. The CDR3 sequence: CASSLATAQYF. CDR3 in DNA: TGTGCCAGCAGCCTAGCAACGGCCCAGTACTTC.